This T cell receptor (beta chain) was identified during a study of blood T cell repertoires in COVID-19. Overall study: Acute and convalescent COVID-19 samples came from the United States, Italy and Spain. Nucleic acid was either cDNA or gDNA, and it came from T cells, B-cell-depleted T cells, or PBMCs.

In the authors' methods: Reference gene primer amplification in the assay estimated nucleated cell counts. Produced via immunoSEQ multiplex PCR; TCRdb's table is partial and in-frame only. V and J calls and clone size are given by that table; D and trimming were obtained from the DNA. This sample carries a few hundred thousand clones, 87% of them seen once, and the ten largest clones take 2% to 3%. The source is a man aged 18 to 29 with active or convalescent COVID-19. The sample was peripheral blood.

The CDR3, as DNA: TGTGCCAGCAGTTTGGACACCTACGAGCAGTACTTC. This gives the protein CASSLDTYEQYF. The chain combines TRBV28 with TRBJ2-7, with D tentatively TRBD1 (5 bases). In germline, CDR1 is MDHEN, CDR2 SYDVKM. V was shortened by 3 bases and J by 2 bases, with 5 bases between the two germline ends. CDR3 length: 12 residues.